Following are 30 T cell receptor beta chains from one sample sequenced in a study of blood T cell repertoires in COVID-19. Data came from immunoSEQ multiplex PCR; TCRdb stores just in-frame clones and leaves some out. Of 250,000 to 350,000 clones listed, 87% are singletons. Sample: peripheral blood. These receptors all stem from a man aged 18 to 29 with active or convalescent COVID-19.

The chain has TRBV19 and TRBJ1-1; 9 bases map to TRBD1. The CDR3 is 13 amino acids. CDR1 is LNHDA and CDR2 is SQIVND in the germline V gene (reference sequence). V shed 4 bases, J shed 4 bases, and the junction held 1 base outside the gene matches. CDR3 DNA sequence: TGTGCCAGTAGTAGGACAGGGGCCACTGAAGCTTTCTTT. This encodes CASSRTGATEAFF.

J is TRBJ1-3 and V is TRBV6-1; D is unresolved. This CDR3 has 16 amino acids. Germline assignment: CDR1 MNHNS and CDR2 SASEGT. V was pared by 4 bases and J by 1 base, with 14 bases between. CDR3 sequence: CASSGRMGASGNTIYF. The CDR3 DNA reads as TGTGCCAGCAGTGGGCGCATGGGAGCGTCTGGAAACACCATATATTTT.

This rearrangement joins TRBV4-1 to TRBJ2-1, with 8 bases lining up with TRBD1. Per the germline V gene, CDR1 is MGHRA and CDR2 is YSYEKL. CDR3 size: 15 residues. V trimming: 5 bases; J trimming: 7 bases; junction bases outside the gene matches: 10. Here the CDR3 DNA reads TGCGCCAGCAGCGATCAGGGGGCTTCTCTTAATGAGCAGTTCTTC. It yields the protein CASSDQGASLNEQFF.

The chain joins TRBV15 to TRBJ2-3; no firm D call. CDR1 and CDR2 from the germline V gene are LNHNV and YYDKDF (reference sequence). The CDR3 is 16 amino acids. V lost 4 bases to trimming and J lost 6 bases, with 20 bases between them. CDR3 region: CATSNPLGFSLDTQYF. CDR3 nucleotides: TGTGCCACCAGCAACCCCTTGGGCTTCTCATTGGATACGCAGTATTTT.

In its sample, this clone was seen once. The chain uses TRBV3-1 (or the pseudogene TRBV3-2) and TRBJ2-2; no reliable D call. V gave up 4 bases and J gave up 3 bases, with 9 bases separating them. The CDR3 has 14 residues. The germline V gene has CDR1 LGHDT and CDR2 YNNKEL (reference sequence). In DNA, the CDR3 is TGTGCCAGCAGCCGCCCGCAGGACACCGGGGAGCTGTTTTTT. Its protein product is CASSRPQDTGELFF.

The gene calls are TRBV5-1 and TRBJ2-3; TRBD2 aligns across 12 bases. The CDR3 extends over 18 amino acids. The V and J ends lost 4 bases and 0 bases, in that order; junction bases with no gene match: 9. Germline lookup yields CDR1 SGHRS and CDR2 YFSETQ. CDR3 sequence (DNA): TGCGCCAGCAGCCCCGGGACTAGCGGGTCAGTCAGCACAGATACGCAGTATTTT. Translating it yields CASSPGTSGSVSTDTQYF.

Of note for this clone: Other DNA sequences within the sample encode an identical CDR3. The chain couples TRBV18 to TRBJ1-1; D might be TRBD1 (5 bases). The CDR3 sequence is 13 residues long. The germline V gene encodes CDR1 KGHSH and CDR2 LQKENI. Trimming took off 3 bases at V and 3 bases at J, with 8 bases between the two ends. CDR3 sequence reads: CASSPGRDTEAFF. DNA for the CDR3: TGTGCCAGCTCACCCGGCAGGGACACTGAAGCTTTCTTT.

The chain uses TRBV27 and TRBJ2-3, with a weak D call TRBD2 (5 bases). V lost 7 bases and J lost 2, with 19 bases in between. The CDR3 covers 16 residues. Germline V gene lookup returns CDR1 MNHEY and CDR2 SMNVEV (reference sequence). The CDR3 protein is CASTPFSRGSTDTQYF. The DNA of the CDR3 is TGTGCCAGCACCCCGTTTTCTCGGGGATCCACAGATACGCAGTATTTT.

The chain is built from TRBV4-1 and TRBJ2-2, with D unresolved. Germline-derived CDR1 and CDR2 are MGHRA and YSYEKL. The germline V and J ends were trimmed by 1 base and 2 bases, with 11 bases remaining between them. This CDR3 has 16 residues. CDR3 protein: CASSQAPGGNTGELFF. In DNA, the CDR3 is TGCGCCAGCAGCCAAGCCCCTGGCGGAAACACCGGGGAGCTGTTTTTT.

The V call is TRBV2, the J call TRBJ2-1; 7 nucleotides match TRBD1. CDR3 length: 12 amino acids. CDR1 is SNHLY, CDR2 FYNNEI, per germline. With V trimmed by 8 bases and J by 8 bases, 6 bases remained unmatched. The CDR3 loop reads CASQVDRDEQFF. In DNA, the CDR3 is TGTGCCAGCCAAGTAGACAGGGATGAGCAGTTCTTC.

This chain uses TRBV14 with TRBJ1-4; tentatively, D is TRBD1 (5 bases). The V gene lost 1 base and the J gene lost 5 bases, with 14 bases spanning the gap. CDR1 and CDR2 from the germline V gene are SGHDN and FVKESK. The CDR3 extends over 16 amino acids. CDR3: CASSQGVSRGNEKLFF. CDR3 in DNA: TGTGCCAGCAGCCAAGGTGTTAGCCGGGGGAATGAAAAACTGTTTTTT.

The chain links TRBV19 to TRBJ2-5; weak D call: TRBD2 (6 bases). V was shortened by 8 bases and J by 1 base, with 11 bases between the two germline ends. This CDR3 has 13 residues. Per germline, CDR1 LNHDA and CDR2 SQIVND (reference sequence). DNA for the CDR3: TGTGCCAGTTCCTTTAGCGGCCAAGAGACCCAGTACTTC. Amino acid sequence: CASSFSGQETQYF.

The chain recombines TRBV4-1 with TRBJ2-5; 12 bases fit TRBD2. CDR1 is MGHRA and CDR2 is YSYEKL in the germline V gene. The CDR3 runs 17 residues. V lost 1 base to trimming and J lost 0 bases; unmatched junction nucleotides: 3. The CDR3 DNA reads as TGCGCCAGCAGCCAAGTCTGGACTAGCGGGGACCAAGAGACCCAGTACTTC. Protein sequence: CASSQVWTSGDQETQYF.

This chain joins TRBV18 and TRBJ2-5; TRBD1 aligns across 10 bases. The germline V gene has CDR1 KGHSH and CDR2 LQKENI. This CDR3 has 14 residues. The V segment lost 6 bases and the J segment 5 bases; nucleotides outside the gene matches: 6. CDR3 nucleotide sequence: TGTGCCAGCTCCCAGGGACAGGGGAAGGAGACCCAGTACTTC. Translation: CASSQGQGKETQYF. The entire variable domain, with the rest obtained from reference TRBV18 and TRBJ2-5, is as follows: NAGVMQNPRHLVRRRGQEARLRCSPMKGHSHVYWYRQLPEEGLKFMVYLQKENIIDESGMPKERFSAEFPKEGPSILRIQQVVRGDSAAYFCASSQGQGKETQYFGPGTRLLVL.

The chain has TRBV6-1 and TRBJ1-1; TRBD1 might be the D (5 bases). Trimming took 3 bases from V and 4 from J, leaving 15 bases between them. The CDR3 has 15 residues. CDR1 and CDR2 from the germline V gene are MNHNS and SASEGT. The CDR3 region is CASSELGGSATEAFF. CDR3 DNA: TGTGCCAGCAGTGAGTTGGGGGGATCGGCCACTGAAGCTTTCTTT.

The gene calls are TRBV19 and TRBJ1-1; possible D gene TRBD1, 5 bases. The CDR3 extends over 15 amino acids. V lost 6 bases and J lost 4, with 18 bases in between. Germline V gene sequence: CDR1 LNHDA, CDR2 SQIVND (reference sequence). The CDR3 DNA is TGTGCCAGTAGCCCAGGGTCAAGGGGAGGCACTGAAGCTTTCTTT. Amino acid sequence: CASSPGSRGGTEAFF.

A few counts support this clone. The chain couples TRBV5-1 to TRBJ1-1, with 7 bases lining up with TRBD1. The CDR3 contains 14 residues. With 3 bases clipped from V and 4 bases from J, the junction kept 6 bases outside the gene matches. Germline V gives CDR1 SGHRS, CDR2 YFSETQ. CDR3 DNA sequence: TGCGCCAGCAGCTCAGGGGGATGGGGCACTGAAGCTTTCTTT. Translating it yields CASSSGGWGTEAFF.

This clone was counted a few times. The gene calls are TRBV24-1 and TRBJ2-7; 8 bases match TRBD2. The CDR3 runs 20 residues. V dropped 9 bases and J dropped 0; count of bases not matched to a gene: 24. Germline loops: CDR1 KGHDR, CDR2 SFDVKD. CDR3 bases: TGTGCCACCTCCCGGTTCCAAACCAGTGTGGGTAGCGGGGCCTCCTACGAGCAGTACTTC. Translation gives CATSRFQTSVGSGASYEQYF.

V is TRBV6-5 and J is TRBJ2-7; 11 nucleotides line up with TRBD2. The CDR3 extends over 15 amino acids. The germline V gene encodes CDR1 MNHEY and CDR2 SVGAGI. Trimming took 4 bases from V and 0 from J; bases not matched to a gene: 2. The CDR3 DNA reads as TGTGCCAGCAGTTCTAGCGGGGGGCGCTCCTACGAGCAGTACTTC. This sequence encodes CASSSSGGRSYEQYF.

The rearrangement uses TRBV4-1 and TRBJ2-3; a possible D gene is TRBD2 (5 bases). Looked up from germline, CDR1 is MGHRA and CDR2 is YSYEKL. The CDR3 is 17 residues long. Trimming pared 4 bases from V and 5 bases from J, leaving 22 bases between. CDR3 DNA sequence: TGCGCCAGCAGCCGGAGCGGCCTCCCGGAGGTTGGAGATACGCAGTATTTT. Translated, it gives CASSRSGLPEVGDTQYF.

J is TRBJ2-3 and V is TRBV4-1; possible D gene TRBD2, 5 bases. Looked up from germline, CDR1 is MGHRA and CDR2 is YSYEKL. This CDR3 contains 14 residues. V was shortened by 1 base and J by 1 base, with 6 bases between the two germline ends. CDR3 in amino acids: CASSQGGGTDTQYF. CDR3 nucleotide sequence: TGCGCCAGCAGCCAAGGGGGAGGCACAGATACGCAGTATTTT.

The rearrangement links TRBV28 to TRBJ1-2; D remains ambiguous. Trimming removed 6 bases at V and 4 bases at J, with 15 bases between. The CDR3 contains 14 residues. Per germline, CDR1 MDHEN and CDR2 SYDVKM. The CDR3 reads CASSWRIEGYGYTF. The CDR3, as DNA: TGTGCCAGCAGCTGGCGGATCGAGGGCTATGGCTACACCTTC.

This chain links TRBV10-3 with TRBJ2-3, with D hard to call. The CDR3 spans 13 residues. The germline gives CDR1 ENHRY, CDR2 SYGVKD. Trimming removed 7 bases at V and 0 bases at J, with 8 bases between. This CDR3 is CAIKSPSTDTQYF. The CDR3 nucleotides are TGTGCCATCAAGAGCCCTAGCACAGATACGCAGTATTTT.

The rearrangement uses TRBV5-1 and TRBJ1-1; TRBD1 aligns across 10 bases. The V and J ends lost 7 bases and 5 bases, in that order; junction bases with no gene match: 5. From germline, CDR1 is SGHRS and CDR2 YFSETQ. This CDR3 comprises 13 residues. The CDR3 here is CASFDRGRTEAFF. CDR3 DNA sequence: TGCGCCAGCTTCGACAGGGGGCGAACTGAAGCTTTCTTT.

The V call is TRBV7-3, the J call TRBJ2-2; 11 bases are a match to TRBD2. The germline V gene encodes CDR1 SGHTA and CDR2 FQGTGA. The trim removed 5 bases at V and 4 bases at J, leaving 3 bases unmatched. The CDR3 consists of 15 residues. The chain's CDR3 is CASSDGLAGTGELFF. DNA of the CDR3: TGTGCCAGCAGCGATGGACTAGCGGGCACCGGGGAGCTGTTTTTT.

CDR3 in amino acids: CASSLNGWRGGQETQYF. In DNA, the CDR3 is TGTGCCAGCAGCTTAAACGGATGGCGGGGGGGCCAGGAGACCCAGTACTTC. The chain combines TRBV7-6 with TRBJ2-5, with 9 bases aligning to TRBD2. The germline V gene encodes CDR1 SGHVS and CDR2 FNYEAQ. V was pared by 2 bases and J by 5 bases, with 12 bases of the junction left unmatched. CDR3 length: 17 amino acids.

This chain uses TRBV28 with TRBJ1-2; D gene unclear. CDR1 and CDR2 (germline): MDHEN, SYDVKM. Deletions cut 7 bases from V and 2 bases from J, with 14 bases between. The CDR3 covers 14 residues. CDR3 residues: CASTPLRENYGYTF. Written as DNA, the CDR3 is TGTGCCAGCACTCCCCTCCGGGAAAACTATGGCTACACCTTC.

The J gene is TRBJ1-2, the V gene TRBV12-3 or TRBV12-4; unclear D gene. Trimming cost V 5 bases and J 8 bases, with 15 bases left between them. This CDR3 is built from 13 residues. CDR3 coding DNA: TGTGCCAGCAGTCCCCGTACGGGAGGGGGCTACACCTTC. Its protein is CASSPRTGGGYTF.

The chain has TRBV14 and TRBJ2-3; D unresolved. V was trimmed by 2 bases and J by 15 bases, leaving 18 bases between them. The CDR3 has 13 residues. Germline-derived CDR1 and CDR2 are SGHDN and FVKESK. The DNA of the CDR3 is TGTGCCAGCAGCCAACCTTTGTCTAACAGATCCTATTTT. Its protein is CASSQPLSNRSYF. The full variable domain, in which reference TRBV14 and TRBJ2-3 provide the parts outside the CDR3, is EAGVTQFPSHSVIEKGQTVTLRCDPISGHDNLYWYRRVMGKEIKFLLHFVKESKQDESGMPNNRFLAERTGGTYSTLKVQPAELEDSGVYFCASSQPLSNRSYFGPGTRLTVL.

The rearrangement uses TRBV3-1 (or the pseudogene TRBV3-2) and TRBJ2-5; the match to TRBD2 covers 10 bases. Germline CDR1 LGHDT, CDR2 YNNKEL (reference sequence). V shed 4 bases, J shed 2 bases, and the junction held 7 bases outside the gene matches. CDR3 length: 16 residues. CDR3 DNA sequence: TGTGCCAGCAGCCTCCTACAGCGGGGGGGTCAAGAGACCCAGTACTTC. Protein: CASSLLQRGGQETQYF.